This entry lists 18 T cell receptor beta chains sequenced from one sample in a study of shared clonotypes between healthy human individuals. CD45RO-negative, CCR7-positively selected cells formed the naive CD8 fraction, excluding terminally differentiated effector memory CD45RA+ cells. The repertoire was sequenced with immunoSEQ multiplex PCR; TCRdb's copy has only in-frame clones and lacks some. This sample has millions of clones, with roughly 91% found just once. The specimen sequenced was naive CD8+ T cells from PBMCs. The receptors come from a man between 18 and 35 years old in good health. Some clones in this sample may be carry-over from other donors' samples.

The chain combines TRBV7-9 with TRBJ2-7; TRBD2 agrees at 7 bases. This CDR3 is built from 17 residues. The germline gives CDR1 SEHNR, CDR2 FQNEAQ (reference sequence). V gave up 5 bases and J gave up 0 bases; unmatched junction bases: 13. CDR3 in DNA: TGTGCCAGCAGCCCTCACGCAGCCGGGACTAACTCCTACGAGCAGTACTTC. The encoded protein is CASSPHAAGTNSYEQYF.

The chain couples TRBV11-2 to TRBJ2-7; perhaps TRBD2 as D (6 bases). Germline V gene sequence: CDR1 SGHAT, CDR2 FQNNGV. The CDR3 has 15 residues. With 1 base removed from V and 2 bases from J, the gap between germline ends came to 12 bases. The CDR3 DNA follows: TGTGCCAGCAGCTTAGGTAGCGGACCTGCCTACGAGCAGTACTTC. As protein: CASSLGSGPAYEQYF. Full variable domain (rest looked up from reference TRBV11-2 and TRBJ2-7): EAGVAQSPRYKIIEKRQSVAFWCNPISGHATLYWYQQILGQGPKLLIQFQNNGVVDDSQLPKDRFSAERLKGVDSTLKIQPAKLEDSAVYLCASSLGSGPAYEQYFGPGTRLTVT.

This clone was seen only once. This sequence joins TRBV7-6 and TRBJ2-1; 9 positions match TRBD2. Germline trimming cut 1 base from V and 0 bases from J; bases unmatched to any gene: 10. The CDR3 has 19 residues. Per the germline V gene, CDR1 is SGHVS and CDR2 is FNYEAQ. The CDR3 nucleotides read TGTGCCAGCAGCTTAGATTCCCGACTAGCGGAAAGCTCCTACAATGAGCAGTTCTTC. Protein product: CASSLDSRLAESSYNEQFF.

The chain uses TRBV11-3 and TRBJ2-2; D is ambiguous. The ends were cut back, 2 bases at V and 1 base at J, with 8 bases in the middle. This CDR3 contains 15 residues. Germline values: CDR1 SGHNT, CDR2 YENEEA. The CDR3 nucleotides are TGTGCCAGCAGCTTATCGGACGGGAACACCGGGGAGCTGTTTTTT. This gives the protein CASSLSDGNTGELFF.

The chain links TRBV15 to TRBJ2-7; 7 bases align to TRBD1. Germline V gene lookup returns CDR1 LNHNV and CDR2 YYDKDF (reference sequence). CDR3 length: 15 residues. V lost 5 bases and J lost 5; bases outside the gene matches: 12. The CDR3 loop reads CATSPDRNRGHEQYF. CDR3 DNA sequence: TGTGCCACCAGCCCCGACCGTAACAGGGGCCACGAGCAGTACTTC.

V and J are TRBV7-9 and TRBJ2-7; 9 bases map to TRBD2. This CDR3 is built from 15 residues. V dropped 5 bases and J dropped 2; count of bases not matched to a gene: 7. The germline gives CDR1 SEHNR, CDR2 FQNEAQ (reference sequence). The CDR3 loop reads CASSPMTSGTYEQYF. As DNA, the CDR3 is TGTGCCAGCAGCCCAATGACTAGCGGTACCTACGAGCAGTACTTC.

The rearrangement uses TRBV5-6 and TRBJ2-5, with D uncertain. The J call is in doubt because the DNA end fits TRBJ2-7 better. Germline loops: CDR1 SGHDT, CDR2 YYEEEE. The CDR3 is 14 residues long. The CDR3 DNA sequence: TGTGCCAGCAGCTTGGGCCCTGACGCCTACGAGCAGTACTTC. Translated, it gives CASSLGPDAYEQYF.

This chain joins TRBV14 and TRBJ1-1, with TRBD1 matching 7 bases. J gave up 1 base and V 4 bases, and 12 bases lay outside the gene matches. Per germline, CDR1 SGHDN and CDR2 FVKESK. This CDR3 is 17 amino acids long. The CDR3 DNA sequence: TGTGCCAGCAGCCCGGGGGCACAGGGGAGGTGGAACACTGAAGCTTTCTTT. This translates into CASSPGAQGRWNTEAFF.

The V and J genes are TRBV30 and TRBJ2-7; TRBD1 matches at 9 bases. The J segment lost 2 bases and the V segment lost 3 bases, leaving 8 bases of the junction unmatched. CDR1 and CDR2 (germline): GTSNPN, SVGIG (reference sequence). The CDR3 is made up of 15 amino acids. The chain's CDR3 is CAWSAGTGSAYEQYF. The CDR3 coding sequence is TGTGCCTGGAGCGCTGGGACAGGGTCTGCCTACGAGCAGTACTTC. The full variable domain, its missing parts supplied by reference TRBV30 and TRBJ2-7, is SQTIHQWPATLVQPVGSPLSLECTVEGTSNPNLYWYRQAAGRGLQLLFYSVGIGQISSEVPQNLSASRPQDRQFILSSKKLLLSDSGFYLCAWSAGTGSAYEQYFGPGTRLTVT.

This clone came up once. The chain couples TRBV16 to TRBJ1-2; possibly TRBD1 for D (6 bases). V was cut by 1 base and J by 6 bases, with 12 bases left in between. Germline V lookup: CDR1 KGHSY, CDR2 FQNENV. CDR3 length: 14 amino acids. CDR3 protein: CASSQLGGPDGYTF. CDR3 bases: TGTGCCAGCAGCCAATTGGGGGGGCCTGATGGCTACACCTTC.

The genes are TRBV9 and TRBJ2-1; possibly TRBD1 or TRBD2 for D (5 bases each). Trimming removed 0 bases at V and 7 bases at J, with 14 bases between. The length of the CDR3 is 15 residues. CDR1 is SGDLS and CDR2 is YYNGEE in the germline V gene. This chain's CDR3 is CASSVATREGNEQFF. The CDR3 DNA sequence: TGTGCCAGCAGCGTAGCTACTAGAGAGGGGAATGAGCAGTTCTTC.

The rearrangement uses TRBV10-3 and TRBJ1-3; D gene unclear. The CDR3 length is 16 residues. Trimming left V 2 bases short and J 8 bases short, with 19 bases between. Germline loops: CDR1 ENHRY, CDR2 SYGVKD. The CDR3 DNA is TGTGCCATCAGTGAGAAAGGGTGGGCCTCAGGATACACCATATATTTT. Amino acid sequence: CAISEKGWASGYTIYF.

V usage is TRBV9 and J usage is TRBJ2-2, with D possibly being TRBD1 or TRBD2 (5 bases each). CDR1 is SGDLS, CDR2 YYNGEE, per germline. The CDR3 is made up of 17 amino acids. The V end lost 4 bases, the J end lost 4 bases, and 20 bases lay between the germline ends. This CDR3 is CASSPPGNEGPTGELFF. CDR3 nucleotide sequence: TGTGCCAGCAGCCCCCCCGGAAACGAGGGGCCCACCGGGGAGCTGTTTTTT.

This chain joins TRBV6-1 and TRBJ2-7; D gene ambiguous. Per the germline V gene, CDR1 is MNHNS and CDR2 is SASEGT. This CDR3 has 14 amino acids. Trimming left V 7 bases short and J 0 bases short, with 13 bases between. CDR3 amino acids: CASNRDGRSYEQYF. CDR3 in DNA: TGTGCCAGCAACAGAGACGGACGCTCCTACGAGCAGTACTTC.

CDR3: CASSFLGSEAFF. The CDR3 nucleotides read TGTGCCAGCAGTTTTTTGGGTTCTGAAGCTTTCTTT. The chain recombines TRBV27 with TRBJ1-1; D is unresolved. V gave up 3 bases and J gave up 6 bases, with 8 bases separating them. Germline values: CDR1 MNHEY, CDR2 SMNVEV (reference sequence). CDR3 length: 12 amino acids.

V is TRBV19 and J is TRBJ2-3, with 7 bases lining up with TRBD1. V gave up 6 bases and J gave up 0 bases; unmatched junction bases: 12. The CDR3 is 17 residues long. Germline V gene sequence: CDR1 LNHDA, CDR2 SQIVND (reference sequence). CDR3 DNA sequence: TGTGCCAGTAGGGGGACAGACAGTTCCTCTAGCACAGATACGCAGTATTTT. Amino acids: CASRGTDSSSSTDTQYF.

The chain couples TRBV27 to TRBJ2-1; 7 positions agree with TRBD1. This CDR3 region has 16 residues. Trimming cost V 3 bases and J 4 bases; bases outside gene matches: 9. CDR1 is MNHEY, CDR2 SMNVEV, per germline (reference sequence). The CDR3 bases are TGTGCCAGCAGTTTCGTAGGGGACAGCAGATACAATGAGCAGTTCTTC. This sequence encodes CASSFVGDSRYNEQFF.

The gene calls are TRBV11-1 and TRBJ1-1, with D tentatively TRBD1 (5 bases). Germline V lookup: CDR1 SGHAT, CDR2 FQDESV (reference sequence). V lost 3 bases and J lost 3, with 14 bases in between. The CDR3 is 15 residues long. The CDR3, as DNA: TGTGCCAGCAGCTTCGCAGGGCGCGCCTACACTGAAGCTTTCTTT. Translated, it gives CASSFAGRAYTEAFF.